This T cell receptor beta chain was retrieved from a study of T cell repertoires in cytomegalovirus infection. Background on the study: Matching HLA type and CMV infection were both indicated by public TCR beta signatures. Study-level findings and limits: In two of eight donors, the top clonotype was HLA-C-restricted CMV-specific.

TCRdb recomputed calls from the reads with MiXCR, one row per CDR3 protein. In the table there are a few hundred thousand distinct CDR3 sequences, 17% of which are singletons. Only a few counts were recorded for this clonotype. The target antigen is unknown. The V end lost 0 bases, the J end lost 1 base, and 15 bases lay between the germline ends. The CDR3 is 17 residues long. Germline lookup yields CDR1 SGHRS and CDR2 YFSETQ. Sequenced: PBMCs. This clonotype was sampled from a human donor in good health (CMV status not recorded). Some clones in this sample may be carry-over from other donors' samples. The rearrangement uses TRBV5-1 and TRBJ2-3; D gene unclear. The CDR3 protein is CASSLAILDIRTDTQYF. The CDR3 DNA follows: TGCGCCAGCAGCTTGGCGATTCTTGACATACGCACAGATACGCAGTATTTT.